This T cell receptor (beta chain) was captured in a study of blood T cell repertoires in COVID-19. Study overall: Samples representing acute and convalescent COVID-19 were sourced from the United States, Italy and Spain. Sources were T cells, B-cell-depleted T cells, or PBMCs; the material itself was cDNA or gDNA.

Source study methods: Estimation of nucleated cell counts was performed using reference gene primer amplification. Using immunoSEQ multiplex PCR, the repertoire was profiled, and TCRdb retains in-frame clones only, with some absent. The V and J calls and clone size come from that table; D and trimming were worked out from the DNA. The sample has roughly 300,000 clones, approximately 85% seen once; the top ten hold more than 6%. The CDR3 spans 11 residues. Trimming took off 4 bases at V and 7 bases at J, with 10 bases between the two ends. Germline V CDR1 and CDR2: GTSNPN, SVGIG (reference sequence). The sequence was obtained from a human donor in a cohort sampled during active COVID-19. Material for sequencing was peripheral blood. V usage is TRBV30 and J usage is TRBJ2-5, with a possible D match to TRBD2 (6 bases). In nucleotides, the CDR3 is TGTGCCTGGATGGGGGGATGGACCCAGTACTTC. Translation: CAWMGGWTQYF.